This T cell receptor beta chain was captured by sequencing in a study of metastatic and nonmetastatic thyroid tumors. Across the whole study: From malignant and benign thyroid patients, repertoires in blood and in tumor or nodule tissue were compared. Study outcomes and limitations: According to reports, the diversity of TCR beta was significantly higher in malignant thyroid tumors than in benign nodules, and this held in both blood and tumor samples.

Original processing notes: The study took CDR3 differences across clinicopathological groups and made a distant-metastasis classifier for papillary thyroid cancer from them. TCRdb re-called clones from the PCR reads using MiXCR. TCRdb, not the original authors, processed these V and J calls. The repertoire includes tens of thousands of clones, less than 25% of them detected once, and approximately 13% sits in the top ten. Prior to thyroid surgery, none of the patients had received any treatment. The V and J ends lost 5 bases and 3 bases, in that order; junction bases with no gene match: 9. The germline V gene has CDR1 DFQATT and CDR2 SNEGSKA (reference sequence). The CDR3 is 15 amino acids. About this clone itself: Its cognate antigen is unknown.

Input material: tumor tissue. This sequence originates from a female donor with papillary thyroid cancer or a benign thyroid nodule (not recorded which). Some clones in this sample may be carry-over from other donors' samples. This chain links TRBV20-1 with TRBJ2-7; 11 positions agree with TRBD2. As DNA, the CDR3 is TGCAGTGCTCGACCTACTAGCGGGAGTTTCTACGAGCAGTACTTC. Protein sequence: CSARPTSGSFYEQYF.